This section outlines one T cell receptor beta chain sequence together with its context. What it recognizes is unknown. These data belong to a study of cytomegalovirus exposure and HLA in healthy donors. In the study overall: The 130 or so validation repertoires, a later analysis reported, used the same platform as the approximately 670 first-cohort repertoires. Points from the study as a whole: Rare TCR sequences dominated, though some public TCRs recurred in many donors.

The repertoire was sequenced with immunoSEQ multiplex PCR; TCRdb's copy has only in-frame clones and lacks some. The sample consists of nearly 110,000 clones, about 88% of them appearing once. Germline V gene lookup returns CDR1 SGHRS and CDR2 YFSETQ. With 4 bases removed from V and 0 bases from J, the gap between germline ends came to 13 bases. This CDR3 comprises 15 residues. V is TRBV5-1 and J is TRBJ1-1; no clear D. The sequenced material came from PBMCs. This clonotype was sampled from a woman in her late teens or twenties in good health and CMV-seropositive. This CDR3 is CASSDGGSMNTEAFF. As DNA, the CDR3 is TGCGCCAGCAGCGATGGCGGCAGTATGAACACTGAAGCTTTCTTT.